These 14 T cell receptor beta chains share one sample of origin, sequenced in a study of CD4 and CD8 cells across lung adenocarcinoma regions. MiXCR, run by TCRdb on the PCR reads, gives a single entry per CDR3 protein. The sample has around 15,000 distinct CDR3 sequences, approximately 44% seen once. Source material: CD4+ T cells from the center of a lung tumor. The receptors here all came from a male donor with lung adenocarcinoma. The CD4 and CD8 labels of this study may be unreliable.

The V gene is TRBV7-8, the J gene TRBJ2-1, with D possibly being TRBD2 (5 bases). The V end lost 0 bases, the J end lost 9 bases, and 9 bases lay between the germline ends. Per the germline V gene, CDR1 is SGHVS and CDR2 is FQNEAQ. The CDR3 runs 13 residues. The DNA for the CDR3 is TGTGCCAGCAGCTTAGCGAGACTAACTGAGCAGTTCTTC. Protein product: CASSLARLTEQFF.

About this clonotype itself: A read error may account for a junction end that differs from germline. The genes are TRBV6-1 and TRBJ2-2; the D gene is possibly TRBD1 (6 bases). Germline-derived CDR1 and CDR2 are MNHNS and SASEGT. This CDR3 is 15 amino acids long. The CDR3 protein is CASSLQAGIPGELYF. CDR3 sequence (DNA): TGTGCCAGCAGCCTCCAGGCTGGAATTCCAGGGGAGCTGTATTTT.

The V gene is TRBV23-1, the J gene TRBJ2-1; either TRBD1 or TRBD2 may fit D (6 bases each). TRBV23-1 is known as an ORF, though its function is uncertain. This CDR3 is built from 15 residues. V was cut by 2 bases and J by 6 bases, with 14 bases left in between. The CDR3 is CASSQKRGDGNEQFF. The CDR3 coding sequence is TGCGCCAGCAGTCAAAAAAGGGGGGATGGCAATGAGCAGTTCTTC.

This clonotype counts as medium-sized (0.01 to 0.1%). The chain has TRBV6-6 and TRBJ2-1; 10 nucleotides agree with TRBD2. V was clipped by 6 bases and J by 3 bases; unmatched bases: 8. Germline values: CDR1 MNHNY, CDR2 SVGAGI (reference sequence). The CDR3 extends over 16 amino acids. CDR3 residues: CASRTSGTSDYNEQFF. CDR3 sequence (DNA): TGTGCCAGCAGAACCTCCGGGACTAGCGACTACAATGAGCAGTTCTTC.

This chain uses TRBV10-3 with TRBJ2-7; possibly TRBD1 for D (5 bases). The CDR3 is 14 amino acids. V was cut by 10 bases and J by 2 bases, with 18 bases left in between. The germline CDR1 and CDR2 sequences are ENHRY and SYGVKD. CDR3 region: CATRFGREAYEQYF. CDR3 coding DNA: TGTGCCACAAGGTTCGGCAGGGAAGCCTACGAGCAGTACTTC.

This clonotype is medium-sized. CDR3: CASSKSGTDTDTQYF. The CDR3, as DNA: TGCGCCAGCAGTAAGAGCGGGACGGACACAGATACGCAGTATTTT. This sequence joins TRBV10-1 and TRBJ2-3; 7 bases are shared with TRBD2. This CDR3 has 15 residues. Trimming removed 5 bases from V and 2 bases from J; junction bases left unmatched: 7. Germline CDR1 and CDR2: WNHNN and SYGVQD (reference sequence).

The table lists this clonotype with many counts. The V and J genes are TRBV6-5 and TRBJ2-2, with D perhaps TRBD2 (5 bases). This CDR3 comprises 15 residues. Looked up from germline, CDR1 is MNHEY and CDR2 is SVGAGI. V was trimmed by 1 base and J by 3 bases, leaving 9 bases between them. CDR3 sequence reads: CASSYWVRDTGELFF. In nucleotides, the CDR3 is TGTGCCAGCAGTTACTGGGTGCGGGACACCGGGGAGCTGTTTTTT.

V and J are TRBV6-5 and TRBJ2-1, with D hard to call. Trimming left V 2 bases short and J 3 bases short, with 17 bases between. Germline V gene sequence: CDR1 MNHEY, CDR2 SVGAGI. The CDR3 spans 17 residues. In DNA form, the CDR3 reads TGTGCCAGCAGTTACGGGTTTCCCGACTCAGGCTACAATGAGCAGTTCTTC. It is translated as CASSYGFPDSGYNEQFF.

By its share, this clonotype is medium-sized (0.01 to 0.1%). This sequence joins TRBV7-6 and TRBJ2-1; 7 bases map to TRBD2. The ends lost 5 bases at V and 0 bases at J; junction bases unmatched: 7. This CDR3 region has 16 residues. Germline V gene lookup returns CDR1 SGHVS and CDR2 FNYEAQ. The CDR3 is CASSPFGGSSYNEQFF. The CDR3 DNA follows: TGTGCCAGCAGCCCGTTTGGCGGGAGCTCCTACAATGAGCAGTTCTTC.

The genes are TRBV5-1 and TRBJ2-1; 8 bases match TRBD1. The end of the DNA is better explained by TRBJ2-5, so the J call may be wrong. The CDR3 runs 15 residues. CDR1 SGHRS and CDR2 YFSETQ come from the germline V gene. This CDR3 is CASSPETGQEETQYF. The CDR3 DNA sequence: TGCGCCAGCAGCCCGGAAACGGGACAGGAAGAGACCCAGTACTTC.

This clonotype has just a few counts. The genes are TRBV10-3 and TRBJ2-3; 7 bases align to TRBD1. CDR1 and CDR2 (germline): ENHRY, SYGVKD. CDR3 length: 16 amino acids. Trimming at V came to 10 bases and at J to 2 bases, leaving 15 bases not matched to a gene. Here the CDR3 reads CATPTITGVITDTQYF. The CDR3 DNA reads as TGTGCCACCCCCACGATTACAGGGGTCATCACAGATACGCAGTATTTT.

This clonotype ranks as medium-sized. J is TRBJ1-2 and V is TRBV6-5; D is ambiguous. The V and J ends lost 1 base and 5 bases respectively, with 11 bases between them. The CDR3 consists of 14 residues. Per germline, CDR1 MNHEY and CDR2 SVGAGI. The CDR3 region has the DNA TGTGCCAGCAGTTACTTCGGCAGTCAGTATGGCTACACCTTC. It yields the protein CASSYFGSQYGYTF.

The V call is TRBV6-1, the J call TRBJ2-2, with 7 bases lining up with TRBD2. This CDR3 region has 17 residues. V was pared by 10 bases and J by 3 bases, with 17 bases of the junction left unmatched. In germline, CDR1 is MNHNS, CDR2 SASEGT. CDR3 amino acids: CATSGELPSTYTGELFF. CDR3 nucleotide sequence: TGTGCCACCAGCGGGGAACTACCCTCAACTTACACCGGGGAGCTGTTTTTT.

This clonotype was seen repeatedly, ten times or more. This chain connects TRBV14 to TRBJ2-5; D is unclear. This CDR3 has 12 amino acids. CDR1 SGHDN and CDR2 FVKESK come from the germline V gene. Trimming left V 8 bases short and J 5 bases short, with 12 bases between. DNA of the CDR3: TGTGCCAGCGGTGGCCATGGGGAGACCCAGTACTTC. Amino acid sequence: CASGGHGETQYF.